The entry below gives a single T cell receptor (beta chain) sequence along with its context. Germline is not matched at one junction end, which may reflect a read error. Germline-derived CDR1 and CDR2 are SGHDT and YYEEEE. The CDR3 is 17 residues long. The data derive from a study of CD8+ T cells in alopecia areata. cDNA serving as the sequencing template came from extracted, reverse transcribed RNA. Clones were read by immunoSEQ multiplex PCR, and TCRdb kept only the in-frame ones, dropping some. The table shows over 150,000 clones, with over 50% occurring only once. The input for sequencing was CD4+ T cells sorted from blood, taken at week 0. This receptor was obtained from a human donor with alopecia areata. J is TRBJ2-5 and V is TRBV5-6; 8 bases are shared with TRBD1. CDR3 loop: CARSFGAGGAFQETQYF. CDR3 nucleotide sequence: TGTGCCAGAAGCTTTGGGGCAGGGGGCGCCTTCCAAGAGACCCAGTACTTC.